The text below deals with one T cell receptor beta chain. Other DNA sequences in the same sample also yield this CDR3. As processed by the authors: Amplifying reference gene primers gave estimates of nucleated cell counts. Assay used: immunoSEQ multiplex PCR; TCRdb lists only in-frame clones, some missing. V and J calls and clone size are copied from that table; D and trimming were computed from the DNA. The data contain 150,000 to 200,000 clones, about 85% of them singletons. V was cut by 4 bases and J by 5 bases, with 8 bases left in between. The CDR3 is 12 residues long. The germline gives CDR1 SEHNR, CDR2 FQNEAQ (reference sequence). These data belong to a study of blood T cell repertoires in COVID-19.

This sequence originates from a man in his 70s with active or convalescent COVID-19. The rearrangement uses TRBV7-9 and TRBJ1-2; the D gene is possibly TRBD1 (6 bases). The sequenced material came from peripheral blood. The CDR3 sequence: CASSSTGYGYTF. The CDR3 nucleotides are TGTGCCAGCAGCTCGACAGGATATGGCTACACCTTC.